These 9 T cell receptor beta chains originate from one sample sequenced in a study of blood T cells in healthy people across ages. A J-beta primer mix and a sample-barcoded 5' primer were used in a second PCR of roughly 7 to 12 cycles. TCRdb used MiXCR to reprocess the 5' RACE reads, holding one entry per CDR3 protein. The table shows hundreds of thousands of distinct CDR3 sequences, with less than 45% occurring only once. Material: blood. The receptors shown here come from a man older than 75 in good health.

The count of this clonotype is one. V is TRBV4-3 and J is TRBJ2-5, with 10 bases matching TRBD2. Trimming at V came to 1 base and at J to 1 base, leaving 3 bases not matched to a gene. CDR3 length equals 16 residues. Germline V CDR1 and CDR2: LGHNA, YSLEER. Written as DNA, the CDR3 is TGCGCCAGCAGCCAAGGAGTAGCGGGGGGCCAAGAGACCCAGTACTTC. This codes for CASSQGVAGGQETQYF.

This clonotype occurred once. At one of its ends the junction is not consistent with the germline gene, which may arise from a read error. The chain combines TRBV11-3 with TRBJ2-1; 7 bases line up with TRBD1. Per germline, CDR1 SGHNT and CDR2 YENEEA. This CDR3 has 12 residues. The CDR3 loop reads CPSSWDSNEQFF. The CDR3 DNA follows: TGTCCCAGCAGCTGGGACAGCAATGAGCAGTTCTTC. The full variable domain, in which reference TRBV11-3 and TRBJ2-1 provide the parts outside the CDR3, is EAGVVQSPRYKIIEKKQPVAFWCNPISGHNTLYWYLQNLGQGPELLIRYENEEAVDDSQLPKDRFSAERLKGVDSTLKIQPAELGDSAVYLCPSSWDSNEQFFGPGTRLTVL.

The V and J genes are TRBV20-1 and TRBJ2-7; 10 positions agree with TRBD2. The CDR3 has 16 amino acids. Germline V lookup: CDR1 DFQATT, CDR2 SNEGSKA (reference sequence). With V trimmed by 0 bases and J by 3 bases, 8 bases remained unmatched. The CDR3 here is CSARDTSGADYYEQYF. The CDR3 nucleotides are TGCAGTGCTAGAGATACTAGCGGGGCCGACTACTACGAGCAGTACTTC.

As to this clonotype: Being one base from a much bigger clone, this may be a read error. The chain joins TRBV28 to TRBJ2-5, with TRBD2 matching 11 bases. The germline V gene encodes CDR1 MDHEN and CDR2 SYDVKM. The CDR3 consists of 15 residues. V lost 3 bases to trimming and J lost 11 bases; unmatched junction nucleotides: 11. CDR3 DNA sequence: TGTGCCAGCAGTTTTCTTAGCGGGAGGGGGAATGAGCAGTACTTC. Protein: CASSFLSGRGNEQYF.

As concerns this clonotype: A much larger clone is a single base away; this may be a read error. The CDR3 DNA is TGCAGCGCCGGACTGACAGTTAGGGAGCAGTTCTTC. This codes for CSAGLTVREQFF. The rearrangement links TRBV29-1 to TRBJ2-1; either TRBD1 or TRBD2 may supply D (5 bases each). Trimming left V 7 bases short and J 10 bases short, with 17 bases between. This CDR3 region has 12 residues. Germline-derived CDR1 and CDR2 are SQVTM and ANQGSEA.

This clonotype was seen more than once but under ten times. The genes are TRBV20-1 and TRBJ2-5, with D possibly called TRBD1 or TRBD2 (5 bases each). The germline V and J ends were trimmed by 2 bases and 11 bases, with 24 bases remaining between them. Germline CDR1 is DFQATT and CDR2 is SNEGSKA (reference sequence). This CDR3 has 15 residues. CDR3 residues: CSARSPGPPGDEQYF. CDR3 DNA: TGCAGTGCTAGATCCCCGGGACCCCCCGGGGATGAGCAGTACTTC.

The chain joins TRBV6-2 or TRBV6-3 to TRBJ2-1; D is uncertain. Trimming cost V 0 bases and J 9 bases, with 9 bases left between them. Per the germline V gene, CDR1 is MNHEY and CDR2 is SVGEGT. This CDR3 spans 13 amino acids. The CDR3 DNA follows: TGTGCCAGCAGTTACTCCCGGGTAGGTGAGCAGTTCTTC. As protein: CASSYSRVGEQFF.

Regarding this clonotype: It may be a read error: a sequence one base away is much more abundant. The chain has TRBV29-1 and TRBJ2-5; D remains ambiguous. Germline loops: CDR1 SQVTM, CDR2 ANQGSEA. Between the trimmed V and J ends, which lost 5 bases and 5 bases, there was a span of 18 bases. This CDR3 has 14 residues. The CDR3 DNA is TGCAGCGTTAAAAGGCCCCAGAGTGTTGAGACCCAGTACTTC. Its protein product is CSVKRPQSVETQYF.

The chain recombines TRBV7-4 with TRBJ2-1; TRBD2 matches at 10 bases. The CDR3 extends over 18 amino acids. V lost 4 bases to trimming and J lost 9 bases; unmatched junction nucleotides: 18. Germline CDR1 reads SGHVT; CDR2 reads SQSDAQ. In nucleotides, the CDR3 is TGTGCCAGCAGCTCATTCAAGCGGGAGGGCCTAGGGATCCTTGAGCAGTTCTTC. It encodes CASSSFKREGLGILEQFF.